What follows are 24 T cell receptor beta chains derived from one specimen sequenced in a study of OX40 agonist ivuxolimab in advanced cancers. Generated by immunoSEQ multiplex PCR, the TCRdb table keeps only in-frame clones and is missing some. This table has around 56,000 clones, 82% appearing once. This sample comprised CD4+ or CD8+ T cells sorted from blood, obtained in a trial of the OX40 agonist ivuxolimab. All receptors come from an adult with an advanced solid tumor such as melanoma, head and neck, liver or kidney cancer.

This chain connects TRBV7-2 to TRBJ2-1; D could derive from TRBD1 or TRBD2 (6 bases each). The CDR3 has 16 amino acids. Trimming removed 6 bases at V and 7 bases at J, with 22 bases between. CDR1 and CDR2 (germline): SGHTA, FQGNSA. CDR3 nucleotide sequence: TGTGCCAGCAGTTCCGGGGGCTTTTATGGTGGGAATGAGCAGTTCTTC. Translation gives CASSSGGFYGGNEQFF.

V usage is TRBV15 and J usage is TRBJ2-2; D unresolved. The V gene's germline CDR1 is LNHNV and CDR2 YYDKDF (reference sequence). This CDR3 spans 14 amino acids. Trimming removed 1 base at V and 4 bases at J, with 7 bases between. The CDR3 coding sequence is TGTGCCACCAGCAGAGTACTCGGCACCGGGGAGCTGTTTTTT. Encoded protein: CATSRVLGTGELFF. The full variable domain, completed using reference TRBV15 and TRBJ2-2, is DAMVIQNPRYQVTQFGKPVTLSCSQTLNHNVMYWYQQKSSQAPKLLFHYYDKDFNNEADTPDNFQSRRPNTSFCFLDIRSPGLGDTAMYLCATSRVLGTGELFFGEGSRLTVL.

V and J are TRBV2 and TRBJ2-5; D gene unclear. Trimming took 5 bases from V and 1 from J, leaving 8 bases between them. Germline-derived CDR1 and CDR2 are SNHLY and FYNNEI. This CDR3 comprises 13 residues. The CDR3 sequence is CASSRAAQETQYF. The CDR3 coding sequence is TGTGCCAGCAGTAGGGCGGCCCAAGAGACCCAGTACTTC. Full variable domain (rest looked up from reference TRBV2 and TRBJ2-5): EPEVTQTPSHQVTQMGQEVILRCVPISNHLYFYWYRQILGQKVEFLVSFYNNEISEKSEIFDDQFSVERPDGSNFTLKIRSTKLEDSAMYFCASSRAAQETQYFGPGTRLLVL.

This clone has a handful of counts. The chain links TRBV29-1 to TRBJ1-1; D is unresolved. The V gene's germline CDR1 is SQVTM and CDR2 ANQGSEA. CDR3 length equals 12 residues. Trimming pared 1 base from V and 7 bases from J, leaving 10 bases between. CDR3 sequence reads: CSVEVVRSEAFF. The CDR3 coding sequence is TGCAGCGTTGAAGTGGTACGCAGTGAAGCTTTCTTT.

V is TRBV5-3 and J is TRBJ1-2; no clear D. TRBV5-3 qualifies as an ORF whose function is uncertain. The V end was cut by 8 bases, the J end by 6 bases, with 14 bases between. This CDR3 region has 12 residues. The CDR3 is CASSAQFHGYTF. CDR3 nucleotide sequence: TGTGCCAGCAGCGCACAATTCCATGGCTACACCTTC.

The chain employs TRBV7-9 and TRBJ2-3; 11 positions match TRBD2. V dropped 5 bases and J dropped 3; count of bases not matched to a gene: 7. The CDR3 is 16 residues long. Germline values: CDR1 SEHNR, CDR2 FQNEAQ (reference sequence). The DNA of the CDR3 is TGTGCCAGCAGCCGTCCTAGCGGGGGGAGTACAGATACGCAGTATTTT. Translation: CASSRPSGGSTDTQYF.

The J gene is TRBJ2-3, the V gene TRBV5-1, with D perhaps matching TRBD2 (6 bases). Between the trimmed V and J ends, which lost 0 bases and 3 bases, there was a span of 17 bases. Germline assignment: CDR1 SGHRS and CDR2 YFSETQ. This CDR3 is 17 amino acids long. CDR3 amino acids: CASSLAHGGKGTDTQYF. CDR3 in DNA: TGCGCCAGCAGCTTGGCCCATGGAGGGAAGGGGACAGATACGCAGTATTTT.

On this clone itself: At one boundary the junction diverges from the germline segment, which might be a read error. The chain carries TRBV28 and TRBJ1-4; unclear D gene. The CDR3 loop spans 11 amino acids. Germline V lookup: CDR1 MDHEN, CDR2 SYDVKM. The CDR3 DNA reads TGTGCCAGCGGTCCGATTGAACAACTGTTTTTT. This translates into CASGPIEQLFF. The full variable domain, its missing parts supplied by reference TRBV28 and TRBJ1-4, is DVKVTQSSRYLVKRTGEKVFLECVQDMDHENMFWYRQDPGLGLRLIYFSYDVKMKEKGDIPEGYSVSREKKERFSLILESASTNQTSMYLCASGPIEQLFFGSGTQLSVL.

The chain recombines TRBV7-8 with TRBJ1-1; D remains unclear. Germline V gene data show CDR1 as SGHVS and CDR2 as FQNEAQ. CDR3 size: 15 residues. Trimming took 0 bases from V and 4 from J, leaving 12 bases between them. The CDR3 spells CASSLARGGGTEAFF. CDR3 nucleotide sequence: TGTGCCAGCAGCTTAGCTCGGGGAGGAGGCACTGAAGCTTTCTTT.

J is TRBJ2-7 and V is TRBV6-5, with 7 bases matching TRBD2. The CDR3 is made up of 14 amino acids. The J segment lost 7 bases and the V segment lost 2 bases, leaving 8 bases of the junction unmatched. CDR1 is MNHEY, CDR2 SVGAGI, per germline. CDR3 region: CASSYRAGVGEQYF. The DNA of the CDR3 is TGTGCCAGCAGTTACAGGGCGGGGGTTGGAGAGCAGTACTTC.

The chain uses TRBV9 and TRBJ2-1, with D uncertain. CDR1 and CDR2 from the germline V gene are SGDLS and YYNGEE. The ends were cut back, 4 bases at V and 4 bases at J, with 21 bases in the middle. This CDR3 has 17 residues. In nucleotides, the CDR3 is TGTGCCAGCAGCCCCGCGTTTGGAGTCGGCCGATACAATGAGCAGTTCTTC. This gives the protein CASSPAFGVGRYNEQFF.

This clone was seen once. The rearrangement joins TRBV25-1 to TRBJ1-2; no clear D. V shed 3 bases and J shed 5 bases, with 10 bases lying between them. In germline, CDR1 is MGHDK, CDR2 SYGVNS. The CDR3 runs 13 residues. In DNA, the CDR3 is TGTGCCAGCAGTGATGCGGGGAGGTATGGCTACACCTTC. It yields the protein CASSDAGRYGYTF.

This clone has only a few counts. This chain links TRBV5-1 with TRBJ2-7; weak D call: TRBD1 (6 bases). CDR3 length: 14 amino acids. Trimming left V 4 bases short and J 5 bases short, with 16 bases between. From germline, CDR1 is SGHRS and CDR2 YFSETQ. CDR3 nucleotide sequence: TGCGCCAGCAGCCCGACGCCACAGGGCCACGAGCAGTACTTC. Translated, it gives CASSPTPQGHEQYF.

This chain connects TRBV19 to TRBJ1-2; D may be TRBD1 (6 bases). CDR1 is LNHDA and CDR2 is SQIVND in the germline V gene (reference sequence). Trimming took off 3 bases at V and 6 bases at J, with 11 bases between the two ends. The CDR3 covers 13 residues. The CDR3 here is CASSIQGLDGYTF. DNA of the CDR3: TGTGCCAGTAGTATTCAGGGGCTGGATGGCTACACCTTC.

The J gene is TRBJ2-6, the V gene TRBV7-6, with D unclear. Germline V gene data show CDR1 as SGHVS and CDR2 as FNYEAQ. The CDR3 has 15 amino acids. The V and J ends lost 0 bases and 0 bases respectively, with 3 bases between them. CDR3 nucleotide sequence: TGTGCCAGCAGCTTAGCGGTCTCTGGGGCCAACGTCCTGACTTTC. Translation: CASSLAVSGANVLTF.

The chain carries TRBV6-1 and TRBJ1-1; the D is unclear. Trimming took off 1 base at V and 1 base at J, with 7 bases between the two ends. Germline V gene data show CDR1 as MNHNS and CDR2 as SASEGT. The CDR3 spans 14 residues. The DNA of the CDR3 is TGTGCCAGCAGTGAAGTATGGAGGAACACTGAAGCTTTCTTT. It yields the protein CASSEVWRNTEAFF.

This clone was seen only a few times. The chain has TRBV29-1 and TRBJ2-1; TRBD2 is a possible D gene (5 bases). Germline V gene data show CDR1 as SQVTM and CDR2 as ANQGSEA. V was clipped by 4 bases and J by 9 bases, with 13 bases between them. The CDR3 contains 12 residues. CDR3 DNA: TGCAGCGTTGTAGGGAGTCGTACTGAGCAGTTCTTC. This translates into CSVVGSRTEQFF.

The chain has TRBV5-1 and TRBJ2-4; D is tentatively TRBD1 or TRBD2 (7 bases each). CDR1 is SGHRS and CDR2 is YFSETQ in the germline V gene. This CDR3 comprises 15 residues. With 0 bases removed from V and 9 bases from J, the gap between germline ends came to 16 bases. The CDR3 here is CASSLGDREGSIQYF. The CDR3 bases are TGCGCCAGCAGCTTGGGTGACAGGGAGGGCAGCATTCAGTACTTC. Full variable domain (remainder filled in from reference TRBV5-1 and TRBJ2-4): KAGVTQTPRYLIKTRGQQVTLSCSPISGHRSVSWYQQTPGQGLQFLFEYFSETQRNKGNFPGRFSGRQFSNSRSEMNVSTLELGDSALYLCASSLGDREGSIQYFGAGTRLSVL.

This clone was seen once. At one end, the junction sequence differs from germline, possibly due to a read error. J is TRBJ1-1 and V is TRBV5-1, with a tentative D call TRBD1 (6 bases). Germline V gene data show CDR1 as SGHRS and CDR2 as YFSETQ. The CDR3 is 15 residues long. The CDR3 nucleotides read TGCGCCAGCAGCTTACAGACAGGCTCGAACACTGAAGCTTCCTTT. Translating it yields CASSLQTGSNTEASF. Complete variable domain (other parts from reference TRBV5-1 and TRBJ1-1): KAGVTQTPRYLIKTRGQQVTLSCSPISGHRSVSWYQQTPGQGLQFLFEYFSETQRNKGNFPGRFSGRQFSNSRSEMNVSTLELGDSALYLCASSLQTGSNTEASFGQGTRLTVV.

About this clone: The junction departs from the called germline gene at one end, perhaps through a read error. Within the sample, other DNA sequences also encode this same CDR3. The CDR3, as DNA: TGTGCCAGCAGTGAGAGGGGCCCCCTCGCTAACACCGGAGAGCTGTTTTTT. It encodes CASSERGPLANTGELFF. The chain uses TRBV2 and TRBJ2-2; tentatively, D is TRBD1 or TRBD2 (5 bases each). CDR1 is SNHLY, CDR2 FYNNEI, per germline. The CDR3 has 17 residues.

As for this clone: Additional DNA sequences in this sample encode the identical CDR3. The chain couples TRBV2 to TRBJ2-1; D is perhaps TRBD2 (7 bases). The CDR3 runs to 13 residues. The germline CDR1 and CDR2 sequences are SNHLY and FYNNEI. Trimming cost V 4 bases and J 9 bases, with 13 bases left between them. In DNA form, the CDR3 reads TGTGCCAGCAGTGTGGGGGGAGGGGGTGAGCAGTTCTTC. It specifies CASSVGGGGEQFF.

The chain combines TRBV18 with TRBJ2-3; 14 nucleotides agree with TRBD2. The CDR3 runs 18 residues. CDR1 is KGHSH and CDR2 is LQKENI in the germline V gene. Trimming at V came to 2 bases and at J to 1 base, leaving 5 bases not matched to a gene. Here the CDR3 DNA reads TGTGCCAGCTCACCAGGACTAGCGGGGGGAGCAGGCACAGATACGCAGTATTTT. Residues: CASSPGLAGGAGTDTQYF.

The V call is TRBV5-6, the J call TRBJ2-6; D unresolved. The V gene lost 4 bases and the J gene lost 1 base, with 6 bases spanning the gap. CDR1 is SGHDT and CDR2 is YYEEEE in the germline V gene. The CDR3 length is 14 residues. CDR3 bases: TGTGCCAGCAGCCCGAGGTCTGGGGCCAACGTCCTGACTTTC. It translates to CASSPRSGANVLTF. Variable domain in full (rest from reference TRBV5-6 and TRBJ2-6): DAGVTQSPTHLIKTRGQQVTLRCSPKSGHDTVSWYQQALGQGPQFIFQYYEEEERQRGNFPDRFSGHQFPNYSSELNVNALLLGDSALYLCASSPRSGANVLTFGAGSRLTVL.

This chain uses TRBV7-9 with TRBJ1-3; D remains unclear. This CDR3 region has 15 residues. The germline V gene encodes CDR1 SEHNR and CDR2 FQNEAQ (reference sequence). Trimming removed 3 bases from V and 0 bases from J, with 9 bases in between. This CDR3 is CASSFNPSSGNTIYF. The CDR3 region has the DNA TGTGCCAGCAGCTTTAATCCTAGCTCTGGAAACACCATATATTTT.